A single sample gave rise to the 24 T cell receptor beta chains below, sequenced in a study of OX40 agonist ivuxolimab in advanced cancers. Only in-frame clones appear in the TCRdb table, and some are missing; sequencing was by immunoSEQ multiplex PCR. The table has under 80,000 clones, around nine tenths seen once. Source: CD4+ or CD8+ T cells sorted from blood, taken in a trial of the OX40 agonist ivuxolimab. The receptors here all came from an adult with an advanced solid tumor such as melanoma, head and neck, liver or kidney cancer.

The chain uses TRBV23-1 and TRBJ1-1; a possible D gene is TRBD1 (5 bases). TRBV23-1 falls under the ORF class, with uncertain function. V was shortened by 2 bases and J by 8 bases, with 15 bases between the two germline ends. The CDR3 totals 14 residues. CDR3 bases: TGCGCCAGCAGTCAAGCCATATTACAGGAAGAAGCTTTCTTT. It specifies CASSQAILQEEAFF.

The CDR3 DNA reads as TGTGCCAGCAGCTTAGGATTTGGGGGGGAAGGCTACACCTTC. This gives the protein CASSLGFGGEGYTF. The V gene is TRBV11-2, the J gene TRBJ1-2; D is possibly TRBD1 (5 bases). In germline, CDR1 is SGHAT, CDR2 FQNNGV. This CDR3 is 14 amino acids long. The germline V and J ends were trimmed by 1 base and 8 bases, with 14 bases remaining between them.

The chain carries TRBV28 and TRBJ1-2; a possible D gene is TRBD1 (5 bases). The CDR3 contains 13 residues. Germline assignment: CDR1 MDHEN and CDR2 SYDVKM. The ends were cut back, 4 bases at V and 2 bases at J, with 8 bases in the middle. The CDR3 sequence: CASSSGLNYGYTF. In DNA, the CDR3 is TGTGCCAGCAGTTCGGGACTGAACTATGGCTACACCTTC.

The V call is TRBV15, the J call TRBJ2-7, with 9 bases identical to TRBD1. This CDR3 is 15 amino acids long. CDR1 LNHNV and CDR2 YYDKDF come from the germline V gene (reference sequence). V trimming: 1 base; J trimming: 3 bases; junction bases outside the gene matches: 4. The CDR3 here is CATSRVGTGSYEQYF. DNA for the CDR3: TGTGCCACCAGCAGAGTGGGGACAGGGAGCTACGAGCAGTACTTC.

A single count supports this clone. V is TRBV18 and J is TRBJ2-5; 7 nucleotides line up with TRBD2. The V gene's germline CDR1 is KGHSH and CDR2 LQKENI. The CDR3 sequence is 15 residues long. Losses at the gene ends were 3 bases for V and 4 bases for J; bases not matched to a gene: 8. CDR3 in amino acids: CASSPTGGEPETQYF. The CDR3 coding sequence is TGTGCCAGCTCACCTACGGGAGGCGAGCCAGAGACCCAGTACTTC.

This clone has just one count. The CDR3 is CASSPGTGASSKYF. The CDR3, as DNA: TGTGCCAGTAGTCCAGGGACGGGGGCTAGTTCGAAGTACTTC. The V call is TRBV19, the J call TRBJ2-7, with D perhaps TRBD1 or TRBD2 (6 bases each). The ends were cut back, 5 bases at V and 11 bases at J, with 22 bases in the middle. Germline CDR1 LNHDA, CDR2 SQIVND (reference sequence). CDR3 length equals 14 residues.

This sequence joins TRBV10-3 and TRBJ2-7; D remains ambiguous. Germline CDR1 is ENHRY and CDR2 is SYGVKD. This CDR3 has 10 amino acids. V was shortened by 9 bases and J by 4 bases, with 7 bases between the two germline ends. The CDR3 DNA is TGTGCCATTGGCCAATACGAGCAGTACTTC. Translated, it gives CAIGQYEQYF.

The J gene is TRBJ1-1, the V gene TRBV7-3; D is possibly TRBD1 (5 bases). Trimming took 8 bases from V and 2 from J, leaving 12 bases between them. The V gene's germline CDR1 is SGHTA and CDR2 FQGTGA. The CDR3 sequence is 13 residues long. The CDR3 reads CASGKDSNTEAFF. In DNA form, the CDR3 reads TGTGCCAGCGGGAAAGACAGTAACACTGAAGCTTTCTTT.

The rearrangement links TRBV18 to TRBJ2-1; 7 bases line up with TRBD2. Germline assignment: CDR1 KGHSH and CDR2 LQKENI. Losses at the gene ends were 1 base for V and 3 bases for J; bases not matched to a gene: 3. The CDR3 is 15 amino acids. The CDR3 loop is CASSPLAGDYNEQFF. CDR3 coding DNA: TGTGCCAGCTCACCACTAGCGGGCGACTACAATGAGCAGTTCTTC.

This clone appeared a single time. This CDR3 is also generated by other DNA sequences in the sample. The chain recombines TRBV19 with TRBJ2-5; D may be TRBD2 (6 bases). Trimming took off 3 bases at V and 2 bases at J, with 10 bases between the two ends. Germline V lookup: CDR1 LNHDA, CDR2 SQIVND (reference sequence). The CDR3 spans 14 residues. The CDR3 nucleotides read TGTGCCAGTAGTATCAGCGGGCTTCAAGAGACCCAGTACTTC. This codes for CASSISGLQETQYF.

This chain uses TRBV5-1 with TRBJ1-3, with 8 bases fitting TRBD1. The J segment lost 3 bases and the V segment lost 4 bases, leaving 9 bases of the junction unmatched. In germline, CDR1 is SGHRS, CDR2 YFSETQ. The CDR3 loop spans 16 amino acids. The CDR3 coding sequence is TGCGCCAGCAGCCTCCCGACAGGGGAGGGTGGAAACACCATATATTTT. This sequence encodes CASSLPTGEGGNTIYF.

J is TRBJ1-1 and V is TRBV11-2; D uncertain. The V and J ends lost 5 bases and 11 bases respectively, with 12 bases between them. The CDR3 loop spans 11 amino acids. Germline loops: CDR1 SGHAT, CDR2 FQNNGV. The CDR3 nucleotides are TGTGCCAGCAGCCCCGGGAGGGCTGCTTTCTTT. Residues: CASSPGRAAFF.

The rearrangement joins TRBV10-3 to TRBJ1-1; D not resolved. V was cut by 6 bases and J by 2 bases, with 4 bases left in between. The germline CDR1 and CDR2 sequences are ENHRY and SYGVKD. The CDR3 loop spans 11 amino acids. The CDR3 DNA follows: TGTGCCATCAGCCGTAACACTGAAGCTTTCTTT. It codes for CAISRNTEAFF.

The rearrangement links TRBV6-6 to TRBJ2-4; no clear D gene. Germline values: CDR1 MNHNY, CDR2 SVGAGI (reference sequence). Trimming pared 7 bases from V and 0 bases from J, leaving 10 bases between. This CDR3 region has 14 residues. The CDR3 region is CASTPTGAKNIQYF. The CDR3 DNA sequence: TGTGCCAGCACACCCACCGGAGCCAAAAACATTCAGTACTTC.

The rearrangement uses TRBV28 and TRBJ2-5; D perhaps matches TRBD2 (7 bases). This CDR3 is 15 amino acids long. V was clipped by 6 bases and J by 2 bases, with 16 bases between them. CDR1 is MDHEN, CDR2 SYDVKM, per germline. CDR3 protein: CASRTSSGTQETQYF. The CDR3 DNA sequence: TGTGCCAGCAGAACTTCGAGCGGGACACAAGAGACCCAGTACTTC.

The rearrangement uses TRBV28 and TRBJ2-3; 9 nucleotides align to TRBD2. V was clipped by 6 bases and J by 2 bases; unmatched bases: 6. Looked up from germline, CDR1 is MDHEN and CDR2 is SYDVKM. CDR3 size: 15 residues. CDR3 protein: CASSRLAANTDTQYF. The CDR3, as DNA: TGTGCCAGCAGCCGACTAGCGGCTAACACAGATACGCAGTATTTT.

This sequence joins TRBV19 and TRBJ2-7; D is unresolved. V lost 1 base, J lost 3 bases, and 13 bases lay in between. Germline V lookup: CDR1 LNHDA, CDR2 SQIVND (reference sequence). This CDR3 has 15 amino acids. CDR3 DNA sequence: TGTGCCAGTAGTATAGGCAGCCCACCGAGCTACGAGCAGTACTTC. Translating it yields CASSIGSPPSYEQYF. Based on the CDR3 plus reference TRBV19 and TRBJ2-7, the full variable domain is DGGITQSPKYLFRKEGQNVTLSCEQNLNHDAMYWYRQDPGQGLRLIYYSQIVNDFQKGDIAEGYSVSREKKESFPLTVTSAQKNPTAFYLCASSIGSPPSYEQYFGPGTRLTVT.

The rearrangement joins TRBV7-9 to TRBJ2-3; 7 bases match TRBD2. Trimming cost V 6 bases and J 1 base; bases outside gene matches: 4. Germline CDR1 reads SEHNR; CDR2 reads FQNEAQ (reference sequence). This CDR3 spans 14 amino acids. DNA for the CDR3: TGTGCCAGCAGGGTTGGGGGGGGCACAGATACGCAGTATTTT. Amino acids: CASRVGGGTDTQYF.

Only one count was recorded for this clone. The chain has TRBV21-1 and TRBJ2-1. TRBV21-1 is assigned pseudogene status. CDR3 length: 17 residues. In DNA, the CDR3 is TGTGCCAGCAGCACCCGTCCCTACCTCCGGTTTGGGAATGAGCAGTTCTTC. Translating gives CASSTRPYLRFGNEQFF.

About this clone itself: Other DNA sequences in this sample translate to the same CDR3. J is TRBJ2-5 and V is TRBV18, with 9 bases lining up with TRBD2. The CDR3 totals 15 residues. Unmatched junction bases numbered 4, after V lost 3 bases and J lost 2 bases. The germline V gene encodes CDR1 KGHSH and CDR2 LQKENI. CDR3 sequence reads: CASSPLAGQQETQYF. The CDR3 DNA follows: TGTGCCAGCTCACCGCTAGCGGGACAGCAAGAGACCCAGTACTTC.

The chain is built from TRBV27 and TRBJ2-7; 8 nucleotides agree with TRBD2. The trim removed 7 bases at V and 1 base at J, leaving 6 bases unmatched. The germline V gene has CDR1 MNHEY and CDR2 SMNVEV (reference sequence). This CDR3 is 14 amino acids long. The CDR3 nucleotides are TGTGCCAGCACCCGCAGCGGGAGATCCTACGAGCAGTACTTC. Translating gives CASTRSGRSYEQYF.

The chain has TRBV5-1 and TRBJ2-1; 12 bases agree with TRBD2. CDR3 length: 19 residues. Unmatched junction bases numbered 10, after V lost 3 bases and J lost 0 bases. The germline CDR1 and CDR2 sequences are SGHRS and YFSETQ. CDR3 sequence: CASSSYGTSGSSSYNEQFF. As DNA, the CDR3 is TGCGCCAGCAGCTCATACGGGACTAGCGGGTCTAGCTCCTACAATGAGCAGTTCTTC.

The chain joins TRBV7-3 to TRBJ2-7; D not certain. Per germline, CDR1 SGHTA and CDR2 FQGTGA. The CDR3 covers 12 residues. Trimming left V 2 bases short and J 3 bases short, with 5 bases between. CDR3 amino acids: CASSLPGYEQYF. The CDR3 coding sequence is TGTGCCAGCAGCTTACCCGGCTACGAGCAGTACTTC.

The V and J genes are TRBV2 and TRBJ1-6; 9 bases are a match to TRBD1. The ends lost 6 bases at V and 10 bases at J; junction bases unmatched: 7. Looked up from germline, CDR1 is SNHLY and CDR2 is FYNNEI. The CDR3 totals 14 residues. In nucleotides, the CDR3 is TGTGCCAGCAGCACCGGGACAGGGATGTCACCCCTCCACTTT. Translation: CASSTGTGMSPLHF.